This T cell receptor (beta chain) was observed in a study of T cells in Graves' hyperthyroidism and ophthalmopathy (dated by TCRdb to the late 2010s). Background for the entire study: TCR V-J signatures able to tell the groups apart were searched for in a discovery cohort of 100 patients, of whom approximately 40 had Graves' ophthalmopathy and about 60 had stable Graves' hyperthyroidism. An independent validation cohort of fewer than 20 hyperthyroidism patients and about 15 patients who later progressed to ophthalmopathy tested prospective prediction of ophthalmopathy. The paper reports TCR Vbeta CDR3 sequencing of roughly 140 peripheral blood samples: around 45 ophthalmopathy, fewer than 85 hyperthyroidism and approximately 17 progressor patients. The 75 to 100 discovery patients were divided at random into training and test sets in a 7:3 ratio. The study also compared thyroid tissue and blood T-cell repertoires from 5 to 7 Graves' hyperthyroidism patients. After sampling, hyperthyroidism patients received methimazole starting at 30 mg daily, and ophthalmopathy patients received high-dose intravenous methylprednisolone.

Turning to this clonotype: Its target antigen remains unknown. No much larger clone is present one base from it, and per-base qualities are unavailable.

Stable Graves' hyperthyroidism was defined as the absence of progression to ophthalmopathy over 18 months of follow-up. Hyperthyroidism patients were newly diagnosed, had a disease duration of under 2 months, and were aged 18 to 65 years. Any patient with an uncontrolled infection, another autoimmune disease, pregnancy or lactation was excluded. Diagnoses relied on clinical symptoms, serum thyroxine and TRAb, thyroid ultrasound and orbital computed tomography. Trizol reagent was used to extract total RNA, and RNA quality was then checked on an Agilent 2100 Bioanalyzer. Amplification of TCR beta CDR3 regions was carried out from RNA transcripts. The first round of RT-PCR for the TCR CDR3 was performed with the HTBI primer set and the Qiagen OneStep RT-PCR kit. A second multiplex PCR round built the libraries, followed by size selection and purification. Sequencing of the libraries was done on an Illumina HiSeq2000 using paired-end 100 bp reads. As for the authors' bioinformatics: SOAPnuke was used to process the raw data, removing reads that contained adapters or uncalled bases, had a mean Phred below 15, or lacked an exact match to the constant primer or identifier. COPE v1.2.5 was used to merge the high-quality paired reads, and each unique nucleotide sequence was defined as a clonotype. Clonotypes were aligned to IMGT TRBV, TRBD and TRBJ reference segments using MiTCR v1.1. The analysis included only V-J combinations with a frequency above 0.0001, which together covered more than 98% of the repertoires. The TCS score was defined as F50 (clonal expansion) divided by E x V (chaos), with BLOSUM62-based TCRdist calculated between CDR3 peptides within each V-J. Welch's t-statistics and random forest reduced 450 to 600 V-J features to 13, which were used in a naive Bayes classifier (R e1071). Thyroid-blood repertoire similarity was quantified with the Morisita-Horn index. TCRdb reprocessed the public reads (quality trimming at Q25 with fastp, clone calling with MiXCR) and kept in-frame beta chains. Entries are consolidated by CDR3 protein sequence, retaining the most common genes and DNA. Here the V and J calls rest on TCRdb's processing, not on the authors' analysis. The sample table lists around 580,000 distinct CDR3 sequences, around 45% of them with a count of one. 7.5% to 8.5% of the sample is taken by the ten largest.

What the research found in general, with its limitations: In validation, the model predicted progression to ophthalmopathy with approximately 71% sensitivity and approximately 74% specificity, a median of approximately 6.5 months before onset. A 13 V-J signature model separated ophthalmopathy from stable hyperthyroidism, with nearly 90% sensitivity and 81.08% specificity in cross-validation and 80%/75% in testing. Most expanded thyroid clonotypes (frequency above 0.001) were also found in blood, which suggests that blood repertoires may mirror thyroid immune responses. Sample size was not statistically predetermined, and blinding of investigators to group allocation was not performed.

Sequencing was done on a sample of peripheral blood or thyroid tissue (not recorded which). This TCR derives from a woman between 18 and 29 years old with Graves' hyperthyroidism.

The nucleotides read TGTGCCAGCAGCACGGGACTAGCGGGAGGGAATGAGCAGTTCTTC. This translates into CASSTGLAGGNEQFF. The chain uses TRBV7-8 and TRBJ2-7, with 16 central nucleotides matching TRBD2. The end of the DNA aligns better with TRBJ2-1, so the J call may be wrong. The CDR1 and CDR2 encoded by the germline V gene are SGHVS and FQNEAQ. The CDR3 goes from the cysteine to the phenylalanine over 15 residues. Of all the DNA, just the CDR3 is kept, 45 bases in frame from base 1.